These 28 T cell receptor beta chains originate from one sample sequenced in a study of cytomegalovirus exposure and HLA in healthy donors. Libraries were prepared by immunoSEQ multiplex PCR; TCRdb keeps only in-frame clonotypes and omits some of them. Counted here are 65,000 to 75,000 clones, approximately 94% occurring once; the ten biggest clones make up 3% to 3.5%. The sequencing input was PBMCs. The source of these receptors is a woman under 30 in good health and CMV-seropositive.

This chain links TRBV11-2 with TRBJ2-2; 7 bases align to TRBD1. Losses at the gene ends were 5 bases for V and 6 bases for J; bases not matched to a gene: 15. CDR3 length equals 17 residues. CDR1 is SGHAT and CDR2 is FQNNGV in the germline V gene. CDR3 DNA sequence: TGTGCCAGCAGCGGGCAAAGGGGGCCGTTAGCTCCCGGGGAGCTGTTTTTT. This translates into CASSGQRGPLAPGELFF.

The chain couples TRBV6-1 to TRBJ1-1; TRBD1 is a possible D gene (5 bases). This CDR3 is 14 amino acids long. Germline V lookup: CDR1 MNHNS, CDR2 SASEGT. The V end was cut by 6 bases, the J end by 0 bases, with 11 bases between. In DNA form, the CDR3 reads TGTGCCAGCAGGTTAACAGGATTGAACACTGAAGCTTTCTTT. Translated, it gives CASRLTGLNTEAFF.

V usage is TRBV6-5 and J usage is TRBJ1-4, with D maybe TRBD1 (5 bases). CDR1 and CDR2 (germline): MNHEY, SVGAGI. This CDR3 is built from 15 residues. V gave up 6 bases and J gave up 5 bases, with 16 bases separating them. DNA for the CDR3: TGTGCCAGCAGCCCCGGACACAGCGGGAATGAAAAACTGTTTTTT. Translating gives CASSPGHSGNEKLFF.

With regard to this clone: The junction differs from germline at one of its ends, possibly a read error. The chain carries TRBV19 and TRBJ2-1; the match to TRBD2 covers 12 bases. This CDR3 has 13 residues. Germline loops: CDR1 LNHDA, CDR2 SQIVND (reference sequence). In DNA form, the CDR3 reads TGTGCGAGTAGACTAGCGGGGGTAGATGAGCAGTTCTTC. This translates into CASRLAGVDEQFF.

This chain links TRBV18 with TRBJ2-1; D unresolved. Germline CDR1 is KGHSH and CDR2 is LQKENI. This CDR3 contains 14 residues. Between the trimmed V and J ends, which lost 3 bases and 5 bases, there was a span of 11 bases. The CDR3 sequence: CASSPARKNNEQFF. CDR3 DNA: TGTGCCAGCTCACCGGCGCGGAAGAACAATGAGCAGTTCTTC.

The gene calls are TRBV5-1 and TRBJ2-5; D is possibly TRBD2 (7 bases). Between the trimmed V and J ends, which lost 4 bases and 2 bases, there was a span of 15 bases. CDR1 and CDR2 from the germline V gene are SGHRS and YFSETQ. This CDR3 spans 15 amino acids. The CDR3 here is CASSSGTSNQETQYF. The CDR3 bases are TGCGCCAGCAGCAGCGGGACATCGAATCAAGAGACCCAGTACTTC.

The chain employs TRBV7-9 and TRBJ2-7; perhaps TRBD2 as D (6 bases). Trimming cost V 7 bases and J 0 bases, with 19 bases left between them. Germline assignment: CDR1 SEHNR and CDR2 FQNEAQ (reference sequence). This CDR3 contains 16 residues. The DNA for the CDR3 is TGTGCCAGCACGGAGGGGCCCATAACGAGCTCCTACGAGCAGTACTTC. Residues: CASTEGPITSSYEQYF.

The CDR3 DNA sequence: TGTGCCAGCAGTCTTAGCCACGAGCAGTACTTC. Its protein product is CASSLSHEQYF. The chain joins TRBV28 to TRBJ2-7; no clear D. V shed 5 bases and J shed 5 bases, with 7 bases lying between them. Germline V gene data show CDR1 as MDHEN and CDR2 as SYDVKM. The CDR3 has 11 amino acids.

This sequence joins TRBV30 and TRBJ2-7; 8 bases are a match to TRBD2. The CDR3 extends over 12 amino acids. Germline loops: CDR1 GTSNPN, CDR2 SVGIG (reference sequence). With V trimmed by 2 bases and J by 4 bases, 1 base remained unmatched. The CDR3, as DNA: TGTGCCTGGAGTCGGGGGGGTTACGAGCAGTACTTC. It codes for CAWSRGGYEQYF.

The chain carries TRBV30 and TRBJ1-5; no definite D call. CDR3 length: 17 amino acids. Trimming cost V 1 base and J 0 bases, with 16 bases left between them. Germline V lookup: CDR1 GTSNPN, CDR2 SVGIG (reference sequence). The CDR3 DNA reads TGTGCCTGGAGTGACGCGACAAACTCGTATAGCAATCAGCCCCAGCATTTT. It codes for CAWSDATNSYSNQPQHF.

The chain couples TRBV28 to TRBJ1-1, with D unclear. The germline CDR1 and CDR2 sequences are MDHEN and SYDVKM. This CDR3 spans 13 amino acids. V lost 3 bases to trimming and J lost 1 base, with 6 bases between them. Written as DNA, the CDR3 is TGTGCCAGCAGTTTTCGGAGGAACACTGAAGCTTTCTTT. It yields the protein CASSFRRNTEAFF.

This clone has only a few counts. V usage is TRBV6-6 and J usage is TRBJ1-2; 7 nucleotides line up with TRBD1. V lost 6 bases, J lost 3 bases, and 4 bases stayed unmatched. CDR1 and CDR2 (germline): MNHNY, SVGAGI (reference sequence). This CDR3 region has 13 residues. The CDR3 sequence: CASSFTGDYGYTF. CDR3 nucleotides: TGTGCCAGCAGCTTTACAGGGGACTATGGCTACACCTTC.

The rearrangement links TRBV5-6 to TRBJ2-1; the match to TRBD1 covers 7 bases. Germline CDR1 is SGHDT and CDR2 is YYEEEE. Germline trimming cut 4 bases from V and 5 bases from J; bases unmatched to any gene: 12. The CDR3 sequence is 16 residues long. CDR3: CASSPTGLSPHNEQFF. As DNA, the CDR3 is TGTGCCAGCAGCCCGACAGGGCTGTCCCCACACAATGAGCAGTTCTTC.

The chain recombines TRBV25-1 with TRBJ2-7; TRBD1 is a possible D gene (5 bases). The CDR3 covers 14 residues. CDR1 is MGHDK and CDR2 is SYGVNS in the germline V gene. V was trimmed by 3 bases and J by 2 bases, leaving 11 bases between them. The CDR3 DNA reads TGTGCCAGCAGTGACCCTAGACAGACCTACGAGCAGTACTTC. Its protein is CASSDPRQTYEQYF.

This chain links TRBV2 with TRBJ1-5, with 7 bases aligning to TRBD1. CDR1 and CDR2 from the germline V gene are SNHLY and FYNNEI. V was clipped by 4 bases and J by 16 bases; unmatched bases: 13. CDR3 size: 13 residues. CDR3: CASSVLETGRTHF. CDR3 nucleotide sequence: TGTGCCAGCAGTGTATTAGAGACAGGGCGAACTCATTTT.

The chain recombines TRBV5-1 with TRBJ1-4; D ambiguous. V lost 1 base and J 7 bases, leaving 8 bases between the germline ends. The germline V gene encodes CDR1 SGHRS and CDR2 YFSETQ. The CDR3 extends over 13 amino acids. CDR3 nucleotide sequence: TGCGCCAGCAGCTTGAGAGGAAGTGAAAAACTGTTTTTT. Protein sequence: CASSLRGSEKLFF.

This sequence joins TRBV27 and TRBJ2-7, with D uncertain. The CDR3 loop spans 13 amino acids. The V gene lost 4 bases and the J gene lost 0 bases, with 7 bases spanning the gap. Germline CDR1 MNHEY, CDR2 SMNVEV (reference sequence). DNA of the CDR3: TGTGCCAGCAGTTACAAAAGCTCCTACGAGCAGTACTTC. Residues: CASSYKSSYEQYF.

CDR3 in DNA: TGTGCCAGCAGCTTAGAGGGAGTTTATAGCAATCAGCCCCAGCATTTT. Its protein is CASSLEGVYSNQPQHF. The rearrangement uses TRBV7-8 and TRBJ1-5; D not certain. The germline V gene has CDR1 SGHVS and CDR2 FQNEAQ. Between the trimmed V and J ends, which lost 1 base and 0 bases, there was a span of 10 bases. This CDR3 has 16 residues.

The chain carries TRBV4-3 and TRBJ2-2; 12 bases align to TRBD2. With 1 base clipped from V and 7 bases from J, the junction kept 16 bases outside the gene matches. Germline lookup yields CDR1 LGHNA and CDR2 YSLEER. The CDR3 runs 20 residues. CDR3 protein: CASSQVPPLTSGRLSGELFF. The CDR3 region has the DNA TGCGCCAGCAGCCAAGTGCCCCCACTGACTAGCGGGAGACTTAGCGGGGAGCTGTTTTTT.

This rearrangement joins TRBV21-1 to TRBJ2-2; the D call TRBD1 from the table was never checked on the DNA. TRBV21-1 is classified as a pseudogene. The CDR3 length is 17 residues. The CDR3 nucleotides read TGTGCCAGCAGCAAATGCTACGGGACAGCAAACACCGGGGAGCTGTTTTTT. Its protein product is CASSKCYGTANTGELFF.

The V call is TRBV7-2, the J call TRBJ1-2, with 7 bases lining up with TRBD1. Trimming at V came to 5 bases and at J to 3 bases, leaving 3 bases not matched to a gene. Per germline, CDR1 SGHTA and CDR2 FQGNSA. The length of the CDR3 is 13 residues. The CDR3 is CASSVGTDYGYTF. CDR3 sequence (DNA): TGTGCCAGCAGCGTAGGGACAGACTATGGCTACACCTTC.

The V and J genes are TRBV5-1 and TRBJ1-6; 8 bases are a match to TRBD1. Trimming removed 3 bases from V and 6 bases from J; junction bases left unmatched: 5. The CDR3 totals 15 residues. Germline V gene lookup returns CDR1 SGHRS and CDR2 YFSETQ. Here the CDR3 reads CASSSGTGGNSPLHF. CDR3 DNA sequence: TGCGCCAGCAGCTCCGGTACAGGGGGTAATTCACCCCTCCACTTT.

This rearrangement joins TRBV5-1 to TRBJ2-3, with D possibly being TRBD2 (5 bases). The CDR3 extends over 13 amino acids. Trimming took 6 bases from V and 5 from J, leaving 13 bases between them. The V gene's germline CDR1 is SGHRS and CDR2 YFSETQ. CDR3 sequence: CASKATAGDTQYF. In DNA form, the CDR3 reads TGCGCCAGCAAGGCGACGGCGGGAGATACGCAGTATTTT. Looking up the rest from reference TRBV5-1 and TRBJ2-3 gives the full variable domain: KAGVTQTPRYLIKTRGQQVTLSCSPISGHRSVSWYQQTPGQGLQFLFEYFSETQRNKGNFPGRFSGRQFSNSRSEMNVSTLELGDSALYLCASKATAGDTQYFGPGTRLTVL.

The J gene is TRBJ2-3, the V gene TRBV19; TRBD2 aligns across 9 bases. Germline lookup yields CDR1 LNHDA and CDR2 SQIVND (reference sequence). The CDR3 length is 15 residues. The J segment lost 5 bases and the V segment lost 8 bases, leaving 11 bases of the junction unmatched. The CDR3 spells CASARLAGGKDTQYF. The CDR3 coding sequence is TGTGCCAGTGCCCGGTTGGCGGGGGGGAAAGATACGCAGTATTTT.

V and J are TRBV7-2 and TRBJ2-3; no clear D. The germline CDR1 and CDR2 sequences are SGHTA and FQGNSA. The CDR3 covers 12 residues. V was shortened by 3 bases and J by 4 bases, with 5 bases between the two germline ends. The CDR3 loop is CASSLVADTQYF. Here the CDR3 DNA reads TGTGCCAGCAGCTTGGTAGCAGATACGCAGTATTTT.

J is TRBJ2-7 and V is TRBV10-3; D perhaps matches TRBD1 (6 bases). CDR3 length: 13 amino acids. The V gene's germline CDR1 is ENHRY and CDR2 SYGVKD. Trimming shortened V by 6 bases and J by 3 bases, and 12 bases separated the two germline ends. The chain's CDR3 is CAIRPRTDYEQYF. Written as DNA, the CDR3 is TGTGCCATCAGACCCCGGACAGACTACGAGCAGTACTTC.

The chain employs TRBV15 and TRBJ2-1; 16 bases map to TRBD2. Germline CDR1 and CDR2: LNHNV and YYDKDF (reference sequence). The V gene end was trimmed by 5 bases and the J gene end by 8 bases; junction bases not matched to a gene: 6. The CDR3 loop spans 16 amino acids. CDR3 residues: CATSGGLAGGLYEQFF. The CDR3 nucleotides are TGTGCCACCAGCGGGGGACTAGCGGGAGGGCTGTATGAGCAGTTCTTC.

The CDR3 spells CASLLAGEQFF. The CDR3 nucleotides read TGTGCCAGCCTCCTAGCGGGTGAGCAGTTCTTC. The chain links TRBV18 to TRBJ2-1, with 8 bases aligning to TRBD2. This CDR3 has 11 residues. The V segment lost 8 bases and the J segment 9 bases; nucleotides outside the gene matches: 3. Looked up from germline, CDR1 is KGHSH and CDR2 is LQKENI.